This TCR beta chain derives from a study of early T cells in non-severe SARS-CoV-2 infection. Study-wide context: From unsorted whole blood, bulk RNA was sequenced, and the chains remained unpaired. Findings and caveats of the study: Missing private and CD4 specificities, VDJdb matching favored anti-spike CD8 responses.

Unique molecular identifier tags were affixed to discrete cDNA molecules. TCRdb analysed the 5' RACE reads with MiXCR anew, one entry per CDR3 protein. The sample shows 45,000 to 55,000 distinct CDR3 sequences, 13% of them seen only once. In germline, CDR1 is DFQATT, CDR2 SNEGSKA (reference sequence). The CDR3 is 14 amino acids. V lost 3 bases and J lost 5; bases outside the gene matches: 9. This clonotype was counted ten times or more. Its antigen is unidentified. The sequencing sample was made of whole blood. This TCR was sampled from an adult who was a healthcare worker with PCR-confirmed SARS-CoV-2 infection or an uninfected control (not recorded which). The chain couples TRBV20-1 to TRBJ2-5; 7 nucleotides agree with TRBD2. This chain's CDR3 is CSARPETSRETQYF. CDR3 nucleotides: TGCAGTGCTAGGCCCGAGACTAGCAGGGAGACCCAGTACTTC.